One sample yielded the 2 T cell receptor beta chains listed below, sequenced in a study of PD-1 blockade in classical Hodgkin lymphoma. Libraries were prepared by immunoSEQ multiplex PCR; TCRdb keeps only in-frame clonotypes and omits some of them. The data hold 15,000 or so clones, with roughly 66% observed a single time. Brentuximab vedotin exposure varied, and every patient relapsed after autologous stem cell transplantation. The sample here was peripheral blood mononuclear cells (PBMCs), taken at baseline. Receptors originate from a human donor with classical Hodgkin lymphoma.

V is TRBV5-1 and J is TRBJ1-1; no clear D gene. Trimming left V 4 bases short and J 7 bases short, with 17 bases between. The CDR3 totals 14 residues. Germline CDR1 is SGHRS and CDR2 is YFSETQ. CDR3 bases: TGCGCCAGCAGCCGTGACGAGGATTGGGGTGAAGCTTTCTTT. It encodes CASSRDEDWGEAFF.

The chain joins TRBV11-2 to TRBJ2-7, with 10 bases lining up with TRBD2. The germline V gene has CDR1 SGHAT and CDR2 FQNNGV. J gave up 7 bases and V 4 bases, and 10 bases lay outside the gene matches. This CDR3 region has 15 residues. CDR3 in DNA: TGTGCCAGCAGCTACGATTTAGCGGGAGGTCGGGAGCAGTACTTC. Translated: CASSYDLAGGREQYF.